This T cell receptor (beta chain) comes out of a study of graft-versus-host responses after intestinal transplantation. Findings and caveats of the study: Within allografts, high graft-versus-host to host-versus-graft clonal ratios were seen among patients with graft-donor T cell macrochimerism.

This CDR3 spans 16 amino acids. The germline V gene encodes CDR1 MRHNA and CDR2 SNTAGT. Unmatched junction bases numbered 1, after V lost 0 bases and J lost 1 base. TCRdb's table, derived via immunoSEQ multiplex PCR, lists solely in-frame clones and lacks some. The profile shows around 88,000 clones, roughly 87% of them singletons. This clone has a handful of counts. Its antigen is currently unknown. The sample consisted of unstimulated CD8+ T cells sorted from spleen or lymph node cells, taken before intestinal transplant. This TCR was recovered from a human donor who received an intestinal transplant. V usage is TRBV6-4 and J usage is TRBJ2-3; the match to TRBD1 covers 10 bases. The CDR3 sequence is CASSDSGTGGTDTQYF. The CDR3 DNA follows: TGTGCCAGCAGTGACTCCGGGACAGGGGGCACAGATACGCAGTATTTT.